Relative to its sample, the clone carrying this T cell receptor (beta chain) is medium-sized. Carried by each TCR cDNA molecule was a unique molecular identifier. Each CDR3 protein is one row after TCRdb ran MiXCR on the 5' RACE reads. Of fewer than 5,500 distinct CDR3 sequences listed, around 2.7% were seen once; the top ten hold approximately 25%. Looked up from germline, CDR1 is DFQATT and CDR2 is SNEGSKA (reference sequence). This CDR3 has 15 amino acids. Trimming took 2 bases from V and 2 from J; bases not matched to a gene: 6. The data derive from a study of spatial heterogeneity in lung cancer. Background on the study: The count of detected beta-chain sequences consistently exceeded that of alpha-chain sequences.

Stated time point: sample taken at primary tumor resection. Samples came from roughly 75 TRACERx patients with untreated early-stage lung cancer. The sequenced material consisted of unsorted whole RNA from tumor, nontumor lung or frozen PBMC. V and J are TRBV20-1 and TRBJ2-3, with 8 bases matching TRBD1. This TCR came from a male donor with early-stage non-small cell lung cancer. The sequenced sample was normal lung tissue next to the tumor, obtained at surgery. The CDR3 spells CSARNRDRLTDTQYF. The CDR3, as DNA: TGCAGTGCTAGAAACCGGGACAGGCTCACAGATACGCAGTATTTT.